These T cell receptor beta chains were read from a single sample in a study of T cells after yellow fever vaccination. TCRdb recomputed calls from the 5' RACE reads with MiXCR, one row per CDR3 protein. Of some 96,000 distinct CDR3 sequences in the sample, over 8% were seen once. The sequenced sample was CD8+ T cells not binding an NS4B(214-222) dextramer, sorted from PBMCs, obtained less than 16 days after the first yellow fever vaccination. All receptors derive from a man aged 18-30 years who received the YFV17D yellow fever vaccine. Both conserved end residues are part of each CDR3. A D gene is named only where the DNA matches it firmly. Expanded clones get a size class; other rows say once, few or many, or leave the size out.

v_gene,j_gene,d_gene,abundance,CDR3nt,CDR3aa
TRBV3-1,TRBJ1-3,TRBD1,few,TGTGCCAGCAGCCATGCCGGGACAGGGGGCTCTGGAAACACCATATATTTT,CASSHAGTGGSGNTIYF
TRBV11-3,TRBJ2-5,.,once,TGTGCCAGCAGCCCCCCAACAGGTGGAGAGACCCAGTACTTC,CASSPPTGGETQYF
TRBV20-1,TRBJ2-7,TRBD2,few,TGCAGTGTGTGGGTTTGGGGACTACTCTCCGGGACGCCGGCCCACGAGCAGTACTTC,CSVWVWGLLSGTPAHEQYF
TRBV15,TRBJ1-5,TRBD1,.,TGTGCCACCAGCCGCACCGGGACAGGGTTAGTCTTGGATCAGCCCCAGCATTTT,CATSRTGTGLVLDQPQHF
TRBV27,TRBJ2-5,.,few,TGTGCCAGCAGTCCCCTAGGGGACGCAGACCAAGAGACCCAGTACTTC,CASSPLGDADQETQYF
TRBV6-5,TRBJ2-1,TRBD2,few,TGTGCCAGCAGTTACTTACGGGAGGGCAATGAGCAGTTCTTC,CASSYLREGNEQFF
TRBV14,TRBJ2-5,.,many,TGTGCCAGCAGCCAAGAGCGGGGCTGGGAGACCCAGTACTTC,CASSQERGWETQYF
TRBV6-5,TRBJ2-7,.,once,TGTGCCAGCAGTTACTCGCGGACACCCGGGGGCGAGCAGTACTTC,CASSYSRTPGGEQYF
TRBV27,TRBJ1-6,.,.,TGTGCCAGCTGGCAGGGTGGATCACCCCTCCACTTT,CASWQGGSPLHF
TRBV9,TRBJ2-4,.,many,TGTGCCAGCAGCTCTCGACCCGCTAGTGGGCTAAACATTCAGTACTTC,CASSSRPASGLNIQYF
TRBV20-1,TRBJ2-3,.,.,TGCAGTGCGCGGACTGGACTAATGCGATATGCGCAGTATTTT,CSARTGLMRYAQYF
TRBV29-1,TRBJ2-3,TRBD1,few,TGCAGCGCTTACAGGGGGAACACAGATACGCAGTATTTT,CSAYRGNTDTQYF
TRBV12-3/TRBV12-4,TRBJ1-4,.,few,TGTGCCAGCAGTCCCATGGTGGAGGGCCTCGAAGAAAAACTGTTTTTT,CASSPMVEGLEEKLFF
TRBV25-1,TRBJ2-5,.,few,TGTGCCAGCAGGTTCAGCGTGGCAGAGACCCAGTACTTC,CASRFSVAETQYF
TRBV11-2,TRBJ2-2,.,few,TGTGCCAGCAGCTTAGGGAGAACAGGGTACACCGGGGAGCTGTTTTTT,CASSLGRTGYTGELFF
TRBV7-9,TRBJ1-5,.,.,TGTGCCAGCGCCACAGGGCTAGGCCAGCCCCAGCATTTT,CASATGLGQPQHF
TRBV10-3,TRBJ2-5,.,many,TGTGCCATCAGTGAGCTCTCTGCTGGGGAAGAGACCCAGTACTTC,CAISELSAGEETQYF
TRBV19,TRBJ2-1,.,many,TGTGCCAGTAGTAGTGGCAGGGGTGATGAGCAGTTCTTC,CASSSGRGDEQFF
TRBV4-3,TRBJ1-6,.,few,TGCGCCAGCAGCCAAGACCAGGGAGATAATTCACCCCTCCACTTT,CASSQDQGDNSPLHF
TRBV20-1,TRBJ1-2,.,few,TGCAGTGCTAGGAGGGGGTCCGACTATGGCTACACCTTC,CSARRGSDYGYTF
TRBV4-2,TRBJ2-3,TRBD2,.,TGTGCCAGCAGCCAAGAGGCACCTAACATACTAGCGGGGGAGAACACAGATACGCAGTATTTT,CASSQEAPNILAGENTDTQYF
TRBV6-2/TRBV6-3,TRBJ2-6,.,few,TGTGCCAGCAGCATAAGGTCGGGGTCCTATACTCACTCTGGGGCCAACGTCCTGACTTTC,CASSIRSGSYTHSGANVLTF
TRBV29-1,TRBJ1-2,.,.,TGCAGCGTTGATTTGTCAACGACCACAATTAACTATGGCTACACCTTC,CSVDLSTTTINYGYTF
TRBV15,TRBJ1-4,.,many,TGTGCCACCAGCAGAGATAAGGGGGAGCCTGAAAAACTGTTTTTT,CATSRDKGEPEKLFF
TRBV12-3/TRBV12-4,TRBJ2-1,TRBD1,many,TGTGCCAGCAGCCCGGGACAGGGGAACCACAATGAGCAGTTCTTC,CASSPGQGNHNEQFF
TRBV12-3/TRBV12-4,TRBJ1-3,.,many,TGTGCCAGCAGGCCCGGAAGTAGCCCTGGAAACACCATATATTTT,CASRPGSSPGNTIYF
TRBV28,TRBJ2-3,.,.,TGTGCCAGCAGTTTTCGGCTAGAACTTACAGATACGCAGTATTTT,CASSFRLELTDTQYF
TRBV7-6,TRBJ2-2,TRBD2,few,TGTGCCAGCGTTGGGACTACGAACACCGGGGAGCTGTTTTTT,CASVGTTNTGELFF
TRBV28,TRBJ1-1,.,.,TGTGCCAGCAGTTTCCCCAACAGTTACCGGGTCACTGAAGCTTTCTTT,CASSFPNSYRVTEAFF
TRBV4-2,TRBJ2-2,TRBD1,.,TGTGCCAGCAGCCAGGAATTAACAGGGGGTGGGGAGCTGTTTTTT,CASSQELTGGGELFF
TRBV7-7,TRBJ2-1,TRBD2,.,TGTGCCAGCAGCTTAGGAAGCGGGGGTGAGAATGAGCAGTTCTTC,CASSLGSGGENEQFF
TRBV5-1,TRBJ1-1,.,.,TGCGCCAGCAGCTTCCGGGGTTCGACTGAAGCTTTCTTT,CASSFRGSTEAFF
TRBV18,TRBJ2-3,TRBD2,.,TGTGCCAGCTACCGACTAGCGGAAAGCACAGATACGCAGTATTTT,CASYRLAESTDTQYF
TRBV27,TRBJ2-7,TRBD2,few,TGTGCCAGCAGGACTAGCGGGGGTCCTACGCCCTACGAGCAGTACTTC,CASRTSGGPTPYEQYF
TRBV12-3/TRBV12-4,TRBJ2-5,.,.,TGTGCCAGCAGTTTAGGGCTCTTGTACCAAGAGACCCAGTACTTC,CASSLGLLYQETQYF
TRBV11-3,TRBJ2-3,.,.,TGTGCCAGCAAGGGGCCGGGAGCAGATACGCAGTATTTT,CASKGPGADTQYF
TRBV12-3/TRBV12-4,TRBJ2-6,.,.,TGTGCCAGCAGTCTGGGGGACATCGCGGGGGCCAACGTCCTGACTTTC,CASSLGDIAGANVLTF
TRBV4-1,TRBJ1-6,.,few,TGCGCCAGCAGCCAAGACGTACGGGGATGGAATTCACCCCTCCACTTT,CASSQDVRGWNSPLHF
TRBV7-2,TRBJ2-7,TRBD1,.,TGTGCCAGCAGCTCAGACAGGGGGCAAGACGAGCAGTACTTC,CASSSDRGQDEQYF
TRBV4-3,TRBJ2-5,TRBD2,.,TGCGCCAGCAGCCAAGATTACTTCGGGACTAGTACTGGAGAGACCCAGTACTTC,CASSQDYFGTSTGETQYF
TRBV4-1,TRBJ1-4,TRBD1,.,TGCGCCAGCCTTGACAGGGGCCGAGATGAAAAACTGTTTTTT,CASLDRGRDEKLFF
TRBV5-1,TRBJ2-5,.,.,TGCGCCAGCAGCTTGGCAGAATGGCAGGGAGAGACCCAGTACTTC,CASSLAEWQGETQYF
TRBV19,TRBJ2-5,.,.,TGTGCCAGTGGGTCGGTGGGCCTTAAAGAGACCCAGTACTTC,CASGSVGLKETQYF
TRBV7-4,TRBJ2-7,.,.,TGTGCCAGCAGCTTCCTGGGTTGTCGAGCATCTATCTACGAGCAGTACTTC,CASSFLGCRASIYEQYF
TRBV20-1,TRBJ2-7,.,.,TGCAGTGCTAGACCTGGGCTGGACTACGAGCAGTACTTC,CSARPGLDYEQYF
TRBV4-1,TRBJ2-2,TRBD1,few,TGCGCCAGCAACCTACAGGGGAGAGGGATCGGGGAGCTGTTTTTT,CASNLQGRGIGELFF
TRBV4-1,TRBJ1-5,TRBD1,.,TGCGCCAGCAGCCAAGCAACAGGGGATCAGCCCCAGCATTTT,CASSQATGDQPQHF
TRBV12-3/TRBV12-4,TRBJ1-2,.,few,TGTGCCAGCAGTCAGGGGCCTGATGGCTACACCTTC,CASSQGPDGYTF
TRBV27,TRBJ1-6,TRBD1,few,TGTGCCGACGCACTTGGACAGGGGGATTCACCCCTCCACTTT,CADALGQGDSPLHF
TRBV6-4,TRBJ2-7,.,.,TGTGCCAGCAGTGAGGTCAGGGGCTACGAGCAGTACTTC,CASSEVRGYEQYF
TRBV6-1,TRBJ2-3,.,.,TGTGCCAGCAGCGACGCAGGGGAAGATACGCAGTATTTT,CASSDAGEDTQYF
TRBV6-5,TRBJ2-7,.,.,TGTGCCAGCAGTTTCCAGGGGTACGACGAGCAGTACTTC,CASSFQGYDEQYF
TRBV9,TRBJ2-1,.,many,TGTGCCAGCAGCGTAGGGGTAGATCCCAATGAGCAGTTCTTC,CASSVGVDPNEQFF
TRBV27,TRBJ1-1,.,.,TGTGCCAGCAGGTTAGGGGCTGACACTGAAGCTTTCTTT,CASRLGADTEAFF
TRBV12-3/TRBV12-4,TRBJ2-7,.,many,TGTGCCAGCAGCTTAAACTACGAGCAGTACTTC,CASSLNYEQYF
TRBV3-1,TRBJ2-3,.,few,TGTGCCAGCAGCCATTTGCATACCTCAGGGGTCGTAACAGATACGCAGTATTTT,CASSHLHTSGVVTDTQYF
TRBV19,TRBJ2-1,.,few,TGTGCCAGTAGATCGGGTCTGGAGCAGTTCTTC,CASRSGLEQFF
TRBV7-6,TRBJ2-2,.,few,TGTGCCAGCAGCTTATCACGGGGTTCCGGGGAGCTGTTTTTT,CASSLSRGSGELFF
TRBV7-8,TRBJ2-5,TRBD1,few,TGTGCCAGCAGGCAAAGGACAGGGCAAGAGACCCAGTACTTC,CASRQRTGQETQYF